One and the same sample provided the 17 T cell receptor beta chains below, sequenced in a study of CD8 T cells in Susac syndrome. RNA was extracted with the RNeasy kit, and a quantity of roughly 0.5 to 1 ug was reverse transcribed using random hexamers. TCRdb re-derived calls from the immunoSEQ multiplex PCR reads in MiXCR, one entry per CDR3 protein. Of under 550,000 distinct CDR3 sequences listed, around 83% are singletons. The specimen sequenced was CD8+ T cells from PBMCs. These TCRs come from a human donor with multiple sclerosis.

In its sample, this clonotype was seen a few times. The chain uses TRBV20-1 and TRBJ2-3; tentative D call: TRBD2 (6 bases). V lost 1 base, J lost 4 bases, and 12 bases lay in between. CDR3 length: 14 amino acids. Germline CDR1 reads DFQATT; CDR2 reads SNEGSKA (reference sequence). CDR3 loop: CSARGPGGADTQYF. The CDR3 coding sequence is TGCAGTGCTAGAGGTCCCGGCGGGGCAGATACGCAGTATTTT.

The CDR3 reads CASSIPGSTGELFF. Written as DNA, the CDR3 is TGTGCCAGTAGTATCCCGGGTTCCACCGGGGAGCTGTTTTTT. J is TRBJ2-2 and V is TRBV19, with no clear D. Germline loops: CDR1 LNHDA, CDR2 SQIVND (reference sequence). The ends were cut back, 3 bases at V and 4 bases at J, with 9 bases in the middle. The CDR3 spans 14 residues.

CDR3 in DNA: TGTGCCACCAGTGATAGCTGGGGCGATGAGCAGTTCTTC. Amino acid sequence: CATSDSWGDEQFF. This sequence joins TRBV24-1 and TRBJ2-1; D may be TRBD1 (5 bases). The CDR3 has 13 amino acids. Trimming left V 3 bases short and J 8 bases short, with 10 bases between. CDR1 and CDR2 (germline): KGHDR, SFDVKD.

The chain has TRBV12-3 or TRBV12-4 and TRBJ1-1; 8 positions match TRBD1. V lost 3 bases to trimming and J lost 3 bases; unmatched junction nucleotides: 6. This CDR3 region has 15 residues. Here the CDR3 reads CASSFPGTGDTEAFF. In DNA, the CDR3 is TGTGCCAGCAGTTTCCCCGGGACAGGAGACACTGAAGCTTTCTTT.

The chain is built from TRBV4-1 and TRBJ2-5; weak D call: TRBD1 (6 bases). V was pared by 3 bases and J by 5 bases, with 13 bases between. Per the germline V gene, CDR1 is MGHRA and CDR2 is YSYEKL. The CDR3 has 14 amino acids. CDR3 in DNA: TGCGCCAGCAGCCACGGTGGTCAGGGGGAGACCCAGTACTTC. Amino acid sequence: CASSHGGQGETQYF.

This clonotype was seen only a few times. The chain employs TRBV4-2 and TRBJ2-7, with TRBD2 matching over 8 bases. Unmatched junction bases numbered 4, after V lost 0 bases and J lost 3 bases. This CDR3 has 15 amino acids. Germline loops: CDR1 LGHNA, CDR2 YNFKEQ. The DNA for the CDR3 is TGTGCCAGCAGCCAAGAACTAGCGGATAACTACGAGCAGTACTTC. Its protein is CASSQELADNYEQYF.

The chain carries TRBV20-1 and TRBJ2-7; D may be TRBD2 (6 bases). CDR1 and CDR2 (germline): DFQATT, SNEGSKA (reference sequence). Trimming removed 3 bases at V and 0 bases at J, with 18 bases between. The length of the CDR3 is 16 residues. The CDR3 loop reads CSASGRLPYPSYEQYF. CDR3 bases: TGCAGTGCTAGCGGGAGACTACCTTACCCCTCCTACGAGCAGTACTTC.

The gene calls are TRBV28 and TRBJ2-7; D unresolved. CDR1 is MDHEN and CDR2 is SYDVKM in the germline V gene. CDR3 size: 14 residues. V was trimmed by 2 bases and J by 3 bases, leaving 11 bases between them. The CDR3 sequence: CASSLRLTDYEQYF. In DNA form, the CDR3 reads TGTGCCAGCAGTTTAAGGTTAACGGACTACGAGCAGTACTTC.

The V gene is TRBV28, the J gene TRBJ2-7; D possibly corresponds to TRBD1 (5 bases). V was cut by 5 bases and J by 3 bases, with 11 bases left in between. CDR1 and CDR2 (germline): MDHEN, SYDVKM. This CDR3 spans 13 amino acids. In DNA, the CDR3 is TGTGCCAGCAGTCCCCCAGGGTTCTACGAGCAGTACTTC. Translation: CASSPPGFYEQYF.

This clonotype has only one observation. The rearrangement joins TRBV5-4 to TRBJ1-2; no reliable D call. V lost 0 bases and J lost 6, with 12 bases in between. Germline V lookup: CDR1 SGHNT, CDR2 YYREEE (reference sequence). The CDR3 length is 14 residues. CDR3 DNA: TGTGCCAGCAGCTTGGACAATGTAGAGCATGGCTACACCTTC. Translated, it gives CASSLDNVEHGYTF.

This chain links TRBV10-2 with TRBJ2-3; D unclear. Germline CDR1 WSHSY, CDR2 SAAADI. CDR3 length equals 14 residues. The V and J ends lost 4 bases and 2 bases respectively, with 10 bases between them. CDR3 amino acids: CASSGSSYTDTQYF. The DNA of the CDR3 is TGCGCCAGCAGTGGTAGCTCGTACACAGATACGCAGTATTTT.

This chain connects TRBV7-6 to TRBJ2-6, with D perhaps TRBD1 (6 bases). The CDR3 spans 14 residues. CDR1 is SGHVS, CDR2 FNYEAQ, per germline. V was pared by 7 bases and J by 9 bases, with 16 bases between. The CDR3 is CASTLGGQGNVLTF. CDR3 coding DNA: TGTGCCAGCACCCTAGGGGGTCAGGGCAACGTCCTGACTTTC.

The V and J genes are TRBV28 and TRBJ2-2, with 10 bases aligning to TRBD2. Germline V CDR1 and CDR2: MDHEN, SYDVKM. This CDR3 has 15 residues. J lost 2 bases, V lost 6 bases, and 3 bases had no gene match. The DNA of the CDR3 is TGTGCCAGCAGACCACTAGCGGGAAACACCGGGGAGCTGTTTTTT. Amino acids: CASRPLAGNTGELFF. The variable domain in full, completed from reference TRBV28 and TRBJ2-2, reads DVKVTQSSRYLVKRTGEKVFLECVQDMDHENMFWYRQDPGLGLRLIYFSYDVKMKEKGDIPEGYSVSREKKERFSLILESASTNQTSMYLCASRPLAGNTGELFFGEGSRLTVL.

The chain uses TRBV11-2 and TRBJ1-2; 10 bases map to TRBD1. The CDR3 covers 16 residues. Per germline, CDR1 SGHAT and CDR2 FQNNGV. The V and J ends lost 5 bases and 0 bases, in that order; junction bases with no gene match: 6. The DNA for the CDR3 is TGTGCCAGCAGCACCTGGGACAGGGGAGCTAACTATGGCTACACCTTC. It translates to CASSTWDRGANYGYTF.

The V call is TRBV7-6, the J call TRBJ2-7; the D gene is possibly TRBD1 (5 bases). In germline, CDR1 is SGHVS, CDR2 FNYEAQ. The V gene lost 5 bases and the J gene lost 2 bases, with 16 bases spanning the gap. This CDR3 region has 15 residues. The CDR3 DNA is TGTGCCAGCAGCGCCGAGGCAGACAGAGCCTACGAGCAGTACTTC. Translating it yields CASSAEADRAYEQYF.

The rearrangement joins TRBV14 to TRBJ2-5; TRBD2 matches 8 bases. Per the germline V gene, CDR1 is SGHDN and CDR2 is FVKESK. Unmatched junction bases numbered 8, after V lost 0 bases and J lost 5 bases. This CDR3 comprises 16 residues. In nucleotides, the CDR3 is TGTGCCAGCAGCCAAGATAGTAGCGGGACGCGGGAGACCCAGTACTTC. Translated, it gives CASSQDSSGTRETQYF.

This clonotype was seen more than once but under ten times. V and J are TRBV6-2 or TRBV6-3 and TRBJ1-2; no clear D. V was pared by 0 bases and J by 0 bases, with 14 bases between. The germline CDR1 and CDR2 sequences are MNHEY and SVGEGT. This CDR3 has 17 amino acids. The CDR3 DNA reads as TGTGCCAGCAGTTACTCGATAGGAGCGGCAGCTAACTATGGCTACACCTTC. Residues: CASSYSIGAAANYGYTF.